This T cell receptor beta chain came from a study of cytomegalovirus exposure and HLA in healthy donors. Study conclusions and caveats: The authors considered a cluster of highly shared sequence variants likely to be a sequencing artifact.

Concerning this clone itself: What it recognizes is unknown.

The PCR had 60 Vbeta and 13 Jbeta primers. The repertoire was sequenced with immunoSEQ multiplex PCR; TCRdb's copy has only in-frame clones and lacks some. The table has about 160,000 clones, over 60% seen once. This TCR was sampled from a woman in her forties in good health and CMV-seronegative. Sequenced input: PBMCs.

CDR3 loop: CASSPDSGDGYTF. Here the CDR3 DNA reads TGCGCCAGCAGCCCGGACAGCGGAGATGGCTACACCTTC. The chain combines TRBV5-1 with TRBJ1-2; a weak D match, TRBD1 (6 bases). Germline CDR1 reads SGHRS; CDR2 reads YFSETQ. V shed 4 bases and J shed 6 bases, with 13 bases lying between them. This CDR3 is built from 13 residues.